This T cell receptor beta chain was identified in a study of T cells in Graves' hyperthyroidism and ophthalmopathy. Study-wide results and caveats: A model of 13 V-J pairs discriminated ophthalmopathy from stable hyperthyroidism.

RNA transcripts served as the template for amplifying TCR beta CDR3 regions. With the HTBI primer set, the TCR CDR3 went through a first round of RT-PCR. TCRdb re-derived calls from the multiplex PCR reads in MiXCR, one entry per CDR3 protein. This sample has roughly 500,000 distinct CDR3 sequences, with roughly a quarter found just once. As for this clonotype: Its antigen is currently unknown.

Sequencing was performed on blood. The sequence was obtained from a woman aged 30 to 39 with Graves' ophthalmopathy.

The CDR3 spells CSARTGTSASQETQYF. CDR3 nucleotides: TGCAGTGCGAGAACCGGGACTAGCGCCTCCCAAGAGACCCAGTACTTC. The rearrangement uses TRBV20-1 and TRBJ2-5, with TRBD2 matching over 10 bases. Germline assignment: CDR1 DFQATT and CDR2 SNEGSKA (reference sequence). The trim removed 6 bases at V and 1 base at J, leaving 11 bases unmatched. This CDR3 region has 16 residues.